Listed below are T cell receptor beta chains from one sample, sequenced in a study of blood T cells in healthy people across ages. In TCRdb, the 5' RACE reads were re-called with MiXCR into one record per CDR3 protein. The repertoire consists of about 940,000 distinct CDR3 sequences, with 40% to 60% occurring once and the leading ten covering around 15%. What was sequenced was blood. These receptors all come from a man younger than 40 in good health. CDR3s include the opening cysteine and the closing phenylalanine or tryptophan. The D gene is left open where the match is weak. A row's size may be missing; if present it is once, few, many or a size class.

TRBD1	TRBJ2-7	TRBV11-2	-	CASSLGSFRGTYYEQYF	TGTGCCAGCAGCTTAGGTTCGTTCAGGGGGACCTACTACGAGCAGTACTTC
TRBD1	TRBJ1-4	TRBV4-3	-	CASSQVTGQINEKLFF	TGCGCCAGCAGCCAAGTTACGGGACAGATTAATGAAAAACTGTTTTTT
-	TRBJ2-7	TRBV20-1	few	CSASLILVGDEQYF	TGCAGTGCTAGCTTGATACTCGTAGGGGACGAGCAGTACTTC
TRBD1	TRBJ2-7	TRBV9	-	CASSVLGTGADEQYF	TGTGCCAGCAGCGTTTTGGGGACAGGGGCTGACGAGCAGTACTTC
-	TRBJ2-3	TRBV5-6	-	CASTPSTRTDTQYF	TGTGCCAGCACCCCTAGCACACGCACAGATACGCAGTATTTT
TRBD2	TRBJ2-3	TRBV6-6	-	CASTLYGGESDTQYF	TGTGCCAGCACCTTGTACGGGGGGGAATCAGATACGCAGTATTTT
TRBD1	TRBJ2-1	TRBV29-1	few	CSVPTGTGGGEQFF	TGCAGCGTTCCGACCGGGACAGGGGGCGGCGAGCAGTTCTTC
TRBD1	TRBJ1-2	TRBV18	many	CASSPTGINYGYTF	TGTGCCAGCTCTCCGACAGGGATTAACTATGGCTACACCTTC
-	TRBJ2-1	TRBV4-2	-	CASQNGPDGEQFF	TGTGCCAGCCAAAACGGCCCCGACGGTGAGCAGTTCTTC
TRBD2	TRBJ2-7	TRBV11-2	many	CASSLVGGGPLREQYF	TGTGCCAGCAGCTTAGTAGGCGGGGGGCCGCTTCGGGAGCAGTACTTC
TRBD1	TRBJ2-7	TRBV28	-	CAIRTGRDYEQYF	TGTGCCATTAGGACAGGGAGAGACTACGAGCAGTACTTC
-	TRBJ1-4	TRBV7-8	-	CATFWGPIDATNEKLFF	TGTGCCACCTTCTGGGGGCCCATAGATGCAACTAATGAAAAACTGTTTTTT
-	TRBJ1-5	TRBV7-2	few	CASSLEVGSNQPQHF	TGTGCCAGCAGCTTAGAAGTGGGTAGCAATCAGCCCCAGCATTTT
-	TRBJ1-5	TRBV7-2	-	CASSLRRSSNQPQHF	TGTGCCAGCAGCTTAAGACGGTCAAGCAATCAGCCCCAGCATTTT
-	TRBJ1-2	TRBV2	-	CATKTTGAGVYGYTF	TGTGCCACCAAAACGACTGGCGCGGGCGTTTATGGCTACACCTTC
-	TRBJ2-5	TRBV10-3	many	CAIGRGEETQYF	TGTGCCATCGGGAGAGGAGAAGAGACCCAGTACTTC
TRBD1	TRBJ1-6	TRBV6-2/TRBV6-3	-	CASSEQGTGSYNSPLHF	TGTGCCAGCTCGGAACAGGGGACAGGCTCCTATAATTCACCCCTCCACTTT
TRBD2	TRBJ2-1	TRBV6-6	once	CASRDGGGYNEQFF	TGTGCCAGCAGAGATGGCGGGGGCTACAATGAGCAGTTCTTC
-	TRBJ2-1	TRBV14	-	CASSQDRVVDEQFF	TGTGCCAGCAGCCAAGATCGGGTGGTCGATGAGCAGTTCTTC
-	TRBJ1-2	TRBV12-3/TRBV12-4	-	CASTRLGVGYGYTF	TGTGCCAGCACTCGCCTGGGGGTTGGGTATGGCTACACCTTC
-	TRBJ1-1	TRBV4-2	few	CASSQVADGTTEAFF	TGTGCCAGCAGCCAAGTCGCGGACGGGACCACTGAAGCTTTCTTT
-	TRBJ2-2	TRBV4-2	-	CASTSRGVATGELFF	TGTGCCAGCACTTCCCGAGGGGTGGCCACCGGGGAGCTGTTTTTT
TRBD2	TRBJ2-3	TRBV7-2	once	CASSFPGLAGSADTQYF	TGTGCCAGCAGCTTTCCAGGACTAGCGGGGAGTGCAGATACGCAGTATTTT
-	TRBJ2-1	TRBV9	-	CASSVGEGGSSYNEQFF	TGTGCCAGCAGCGTAGGGGAGGGGGGGAGCTCCTACAATGAGCAGTTCTTC
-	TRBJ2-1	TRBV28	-	CASSPYQQSFNEQFF	TGTGCCAGCAGTCCTTACCAGCAGAGCTTCAATGAGCAGTTCTTC
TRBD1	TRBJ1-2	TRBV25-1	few	CASSELDGTGNGYTF	TGTGCCAGCAGTGAATTGGATGGGACAGGGAATGGCTACACCTTC
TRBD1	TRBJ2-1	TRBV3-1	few	CASSFRDRVLEQFF	TGTGCCAGCAGCTTTAGGGACAGAGTACTGGAGCAGTTCTTC
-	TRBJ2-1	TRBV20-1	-	CSARDPEEAHNEQFF	TGCAGTGCTAGAGATCCGGAGGAAGCGCACAATGAGCAGTTCTTC
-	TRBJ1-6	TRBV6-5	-	CASSYRQAQALLHF	TGTGCCAGCAGTTACCGACAGGCCCAGGCTCTCCTCCACTTT
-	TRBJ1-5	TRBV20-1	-	CSGTVYSNQPQHF	TGCAGTGGGACAGTATATAGCAATCAGCCCCAGCATTTT
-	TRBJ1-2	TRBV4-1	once	CASSQDRGATYGYTF	TGCGCCAGCAGCCAAGATCGGGGGGCGACCTATGGCTACACCTTC
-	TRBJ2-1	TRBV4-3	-	CASSQDRLKNEQFF	TGCGCCAGCAGCCAAGATCGGCTAAAAAATGAGCAGTTCTTC
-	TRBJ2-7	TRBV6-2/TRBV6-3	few	CASSNKDRQISSYNEQYF	TGTGCCAGCAGTAATAAAGATAGACAGATTAGCTCCTACAATGAGCAGTACTTC
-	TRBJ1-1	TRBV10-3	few	CAISESWGAAEAFF	TGTGCCATCAGTGAGTCTTGGGGGGCGGCTGAAGCTTTCTTT
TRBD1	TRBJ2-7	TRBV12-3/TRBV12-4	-	CASTDLGTGEDEQYF	TGTGCCAGCACCGATTTAGGGACAGGGGAGGACGAGCAGTACTTC
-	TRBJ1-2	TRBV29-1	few	CSVDVSGVNYGYTF	TGCAGCGTTGATGTCTCAGGCGTCAACTATGGCTACACCTTC
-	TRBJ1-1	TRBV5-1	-	CASSLGKGGNTEAFF	TGCGCCAGCAGCTTGGGAAAAGGGGGGAACACTGAAGCTTTCTTT
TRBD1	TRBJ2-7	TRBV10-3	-	CGPRGGGSYERYF	TGTGGCCCGCGAGGGGGCGGGTCCTACGAGCGGTACTTC
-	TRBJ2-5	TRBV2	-	CASRDLRWEQYF	TGTGCCAGCAGGGACCTCCGGTGGGAGCAGTACTTC
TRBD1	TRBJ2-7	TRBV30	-	CAWSNRGEQYF	TGTGCCTGGAGCAACAGGGGCGAGCAGTACTTC
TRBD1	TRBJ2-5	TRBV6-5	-	CASRSPGTGVETQYF	TGTGCCAGCAGATCTCCCGGGACAGGGGTAGAGACCCAGTACTTC
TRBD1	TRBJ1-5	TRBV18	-	CASSPPGQGGNQPQHF	TGTGCCAGCTCACCACCGGGACAGGGTGGCAATCAGCCCCAGCATTTT
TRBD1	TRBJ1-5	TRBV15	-	CATSIGGYSNQPQHF	TGTGCCACCAGCATAGGGGGCTATAGCAATCAGCCCCAGCATTTT
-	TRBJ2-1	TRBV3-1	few	CASSQGFSSEQFF	TGTGCCAGCAGCCAAGGTTTCAGCTCTGAGCAGTTCTTC
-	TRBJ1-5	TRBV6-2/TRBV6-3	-	CASSFSGQNSNQPQHF	TGTGCCAGCAGTTTTTCAGGACAGAATAGCAATCAGCCCCAGCATTTT
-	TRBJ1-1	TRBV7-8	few	CASRGRGDTEAFF	TGTGCCAGCAGGGGGCGAGGAGACACTGAAGCTTTCTTT
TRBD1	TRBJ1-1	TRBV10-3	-	CAIRDRVGEAFF	TGTGCCATCAGGGACAGGGTCGGTGAAGCTTTCTTT
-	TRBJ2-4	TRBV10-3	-	CAISVDRAKNIQYF	TGTGCCATCAGTGTGGACAGAGCCAAAAACATTCAGTACTTC
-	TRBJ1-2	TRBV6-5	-	CASSYSEGVYGYTF	TGTGCCAGCAGTTACTCGGAGGGGGTCTATGGCTACACCTTC
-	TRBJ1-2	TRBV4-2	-	CASSQDTREANYGYTF	TGTGCCAGCAGCCAAGATACCAGGGAGGCTAACTATGGCTACACCTTC
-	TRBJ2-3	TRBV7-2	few	CASSLARWGLVTDTQYF	TGTGCCAGCAGCTTAGCGCGGTGGGGGTTGGTCACAGATACGCAGTATTTT
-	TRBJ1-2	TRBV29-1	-	CSVEDQGTAVGDYTF	TGCAGCGTTGAAGATCAGGGGACGGCCGTAGGGGACTACACCTTC
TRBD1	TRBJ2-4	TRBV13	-	CASSTSGTGANIQYF	TGTGCCAGCAGCACCTCCGGGACAGGGGCGAACATTCAGTACTTC
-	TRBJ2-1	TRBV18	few	CASSPGGGEQFF	TGTGCCAGCTCACCAGGAGGGGGTGAGCAGTTCTTC
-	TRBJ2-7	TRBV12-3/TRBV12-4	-	CASNYGLGEQYF	TGTGCCAGCAACTACGGATTGGGGGAGCAGTACTTC
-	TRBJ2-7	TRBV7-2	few	CASSLGSGPAYEQYF	TGTGCCAGCAGCTTAGGCAGTGGTCCCGCCTACGAGCAGTACTTC
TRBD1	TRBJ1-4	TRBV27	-	CASSSGTVNNEKLFF	TGTGCCAGCAGTTCGGGGACAGTGAATAATGAAAAACTGTTTTTT
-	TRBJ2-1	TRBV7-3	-	CASSLTPEGYNEQFF	TGTGCCAGCAGCCTTACACCGGAAGGTTACAATGAGCAGTTCTTC
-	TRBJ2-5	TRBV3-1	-	CASSQAGLDYSKTQYF	TGTGCCAGCAGCCAAGCAGGGCTAGACTATTCGAAGACCCAGTACTTC